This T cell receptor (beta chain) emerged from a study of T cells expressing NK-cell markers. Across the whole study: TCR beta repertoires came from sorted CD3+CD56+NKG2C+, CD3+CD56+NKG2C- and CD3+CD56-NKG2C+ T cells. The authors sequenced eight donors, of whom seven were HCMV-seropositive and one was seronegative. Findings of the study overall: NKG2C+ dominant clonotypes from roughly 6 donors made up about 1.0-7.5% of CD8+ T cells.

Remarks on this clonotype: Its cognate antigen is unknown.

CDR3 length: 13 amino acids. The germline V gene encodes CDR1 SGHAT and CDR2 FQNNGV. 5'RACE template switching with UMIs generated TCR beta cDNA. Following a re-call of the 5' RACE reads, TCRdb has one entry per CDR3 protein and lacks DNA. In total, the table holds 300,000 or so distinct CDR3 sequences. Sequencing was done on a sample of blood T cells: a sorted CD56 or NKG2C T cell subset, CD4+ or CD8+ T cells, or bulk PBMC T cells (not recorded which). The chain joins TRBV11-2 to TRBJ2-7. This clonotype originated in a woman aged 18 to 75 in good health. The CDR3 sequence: CASSSLRTYEQYF.